The 6 T cell receptor beta chains in this list originate from one sample, sequenced in a study of beta chain features in type 1 diabetes. Their cognate antigens are unknown. Sequencing targeted expressed TCRB transcripts, as all isolated RNA had been reverse transcribed. TCRdb keeps only in-frame clones here, not all; method: immunoSEQ multiplex PCR. The table includes about 150,000 clones, approximately 7.9% detected once. Study conclusions and caveats: All four CD4+ subsets of Type 1 diabetes patients contained TCRB CDR3s that were moderately but significantly shorter.

The sequenced sample consisted of central memory CD4+ T cells from blood. Receptors originate from a man younger than 35 with type 1 diabetes.

In its sample, this clone was seen a few times. The rearrangement joins TRBV5-1 to TRBJ2-7, with D perhaps TRBD1 (7 bases). V lost 4 bases and J 3 bases, leaving 17 bases between the germline ends. CDR1 and CDR2 from the germline V gene are SGHRS and YFSETQ. The CDR3 covers 15 residues. The CDR3 reads CASSQRQGGIYEQYF. In DNA form, the CDR3 reads TGCGCCAGCAGCCAACGACAGGGCGGGATCTACGAGCAGTACTTC.

V gene TRBV6-1 combines with J gene TRBJ2-4; 8 bases fit TRBD1. This CDR3 has 14 amino acids. CDR1 is MNHNS, CDR2 SASEGT, per germline. Trimming took 4 bases from V and 9 from J; bases not matched to a gene: 8. The CDR3 DNA is TGTGCCAGCAGTGCCTCAGGGGGCGCGGGCATTCAGTACTTC. It translates to CASSASGGAGIQYF.

This clone has only a few counts. Compared with germline, one end of the junction differs, possibly owing to a read error. The V gene is TRBV7-9, the J gene TRBJ2-5, with D possibly matching TRBD2 (7 bases). Per the germline V gene, CDR1 is SEHNR and CDR2 is FQNEAQ (reference sequence). CDR3 length: 15 residues. This chain's CDR3 is CASSLVGGAGETQYF. In DNA form, the CDR3 reads TGCGCCAGCAGCCTCGTAGGGGGGGCTGGGGAGACCCAGTACTTC.

This clone was seen more than once but under ten times. The rearrangement links TRBV6-5 to TRBJ1-4, with 9 bases identical to TRBD1. CDR1 and CDR2 (germline): MNHEY, SVGAGI. V lost 0 bases, J lost 8 bases, and 4 bases stayed unmatched. This CDR3 is built from 15 residues. As DNA, the CDR3 is TGTGCCAGCAGTTACTCGTGGGACAGGGAGGAAAAACTGTTTTTT. As protein: CASSYSWDREEKLFF.

This clone was observed a few times. The chain couples TRBV18 to TRBJ1-5; 8 bases are shared with TRBD1. CDR1 is KGHSH and CDR2 is LQKENI in the germline V gene. The ends lost 1 base at V and 6 bases at J; junction bases unmatched: 11. The length of the CDR3 is 17 residues. CDR3 DNA: TGTGCCAGCTCACCACGGGCCCCGGACAGGGTGGGTCAGCCCCAGCATTTT. Residues: CASSPRAPDRVGQPQHF. The whole variable domain, filled in from reference TRBV18 and TRBJ1-5, reads NAGVMQNPRHLVRRRGQEARLRCSPMKGHSHVYWYRQLPEEGLKFMVYLQKENIIDESGMPKERFSAEFPKEGPSILRIQQVVRGDSAAYFCASSPRAPDRVGQPQHFGDGTRLSIL.

This clone was seen a few times. The genes are TRBV4-3 and TRBJ2-6; D is unresolved. This CDR3 comprises 15 residues. Germline V lookup: CDR1 LGHNA, CDR2 YSLEER. The V end lost 4 bases, the J end lost 0 bases, and 7 bases lay between the germline ends. CDR3 nucleotides: TGCGCCAGCAGCCCCCGGAGCTCTGGGGCCAACGTCCTGACTTTC. As protein: CASSPRSSGANVLTF.